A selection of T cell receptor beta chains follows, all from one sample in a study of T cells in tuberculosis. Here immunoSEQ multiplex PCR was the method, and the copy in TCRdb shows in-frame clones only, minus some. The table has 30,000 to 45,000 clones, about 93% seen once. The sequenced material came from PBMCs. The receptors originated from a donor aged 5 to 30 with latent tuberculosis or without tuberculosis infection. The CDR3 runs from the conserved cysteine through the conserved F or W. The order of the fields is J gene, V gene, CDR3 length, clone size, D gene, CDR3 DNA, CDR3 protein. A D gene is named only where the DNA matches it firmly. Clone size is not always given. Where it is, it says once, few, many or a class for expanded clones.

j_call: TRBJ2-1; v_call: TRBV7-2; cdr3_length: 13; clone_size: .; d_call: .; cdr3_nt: TGTGCCAGCACGGGGGTATCCTACAATGAGCAGTTCTTC; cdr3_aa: CASTGVSYNEQFF
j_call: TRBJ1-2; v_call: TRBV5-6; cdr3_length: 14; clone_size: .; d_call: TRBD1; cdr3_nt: TGTGCCAGCAGCCTGGACAGGGGCTACTATGGCTACACCTTC; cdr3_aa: CASSLDRGYYGYTF
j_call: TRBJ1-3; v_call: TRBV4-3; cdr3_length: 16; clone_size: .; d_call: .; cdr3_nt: TGCGCCAGCAGCCAAGATAGACAGTCGTTTGGAAACACCATATATTTT; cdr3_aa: CASSQDRQSFGNTIYF
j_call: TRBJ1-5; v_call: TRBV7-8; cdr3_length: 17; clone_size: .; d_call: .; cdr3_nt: TGTGCCAGCAGCTTAGCGACAAGGGGAAGGAGCAATCAGCCCCAGCATTTT; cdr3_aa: CASSLATRGRSNQPQHF
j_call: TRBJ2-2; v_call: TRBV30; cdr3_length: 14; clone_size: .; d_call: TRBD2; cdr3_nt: TGTGCCCTAAAAGCGGGGGGATACACCGGGGAGCTGTTTTTT; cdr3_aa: CALKAGGYTGELFF
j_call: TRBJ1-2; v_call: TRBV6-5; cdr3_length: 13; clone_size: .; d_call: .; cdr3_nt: TGTGCCAGCAGTTACGGAGCTAACTATGGCTACACCTTC; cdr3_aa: CASSYGANYGYTF
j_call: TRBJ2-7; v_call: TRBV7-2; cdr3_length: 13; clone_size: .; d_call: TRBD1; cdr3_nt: TGTGCCAGCTCCCGACAGGGGGCTTACGAGCAGTACTTC; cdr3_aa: CASSRQGAYEQYF
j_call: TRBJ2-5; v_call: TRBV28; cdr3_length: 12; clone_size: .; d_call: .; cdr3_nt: TGTGCCAGCAGTTTAGCGATGGAGACCCAGTACTTC; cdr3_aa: CASSLAMETQYF
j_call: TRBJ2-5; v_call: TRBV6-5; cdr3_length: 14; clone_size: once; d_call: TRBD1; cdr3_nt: TGTGCCAGCAGTCCCCAGACAGGGCAAGAGACCCAGTACTTC; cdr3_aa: CASSPQTGQETQYF
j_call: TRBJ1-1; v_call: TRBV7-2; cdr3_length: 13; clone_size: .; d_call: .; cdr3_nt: TGTGCCAGCAGCTTAGAACAGACCACTGAAGCTTTCTTT; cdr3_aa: CASSLEQTTEAFF
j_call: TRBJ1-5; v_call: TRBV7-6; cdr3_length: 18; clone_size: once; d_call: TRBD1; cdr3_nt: TGTGCCAGCAGCTTAACCTTGACAGGGGGTCTTTGGACTCAGCCCCAGCATTTT; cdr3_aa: CASSLTLTGGLWTQPQHF
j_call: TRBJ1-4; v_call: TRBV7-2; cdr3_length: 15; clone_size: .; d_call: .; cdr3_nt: TGTGCCAGCAGCCTCAGTGGGGAGTTTAATGAAAAACTGTTTTTT; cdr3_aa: CASSLSGEFNEKLFF
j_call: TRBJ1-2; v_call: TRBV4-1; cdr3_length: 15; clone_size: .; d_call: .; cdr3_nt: TGCGCCAGCAGCCAAGGAGTTTTGCGGAACTATGGCTACACCTTC; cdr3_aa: CASSQGVLRNYGYTF
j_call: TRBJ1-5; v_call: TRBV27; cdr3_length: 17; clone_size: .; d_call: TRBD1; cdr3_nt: TGTGCCAGCAGTTTATGGCAGGGGGCGTTAGGCAATCAGCCCCAGCATTTT; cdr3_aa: CASSLWQGALGNQPQHF
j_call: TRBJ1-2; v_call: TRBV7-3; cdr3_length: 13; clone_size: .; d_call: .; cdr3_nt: TGTGCCAGCAGCTTAGGGGAGGGCTATGGCTACACCTTC; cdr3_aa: CASSLGEGYGYTF
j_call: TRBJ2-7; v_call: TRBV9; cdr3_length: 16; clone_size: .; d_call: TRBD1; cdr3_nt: TGTGCCAGCAGCGTAACCCTACCGACAGGGAAGGCCGAGCAGTACTTC; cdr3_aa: CASSVTLPTGKAEQYF
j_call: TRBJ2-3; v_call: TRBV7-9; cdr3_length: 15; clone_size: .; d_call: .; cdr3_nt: TGTGCCAGCAGCTTATCTTCCCCGGGGTCAGATACGCAGTATTTT; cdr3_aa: CASSLSSPGSDTQYF
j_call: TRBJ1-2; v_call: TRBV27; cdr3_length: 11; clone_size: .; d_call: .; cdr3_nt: TGTGCCAGCAGTTCAGGGAATGGCTACACCTTC; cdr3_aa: CASSSGNGYTF
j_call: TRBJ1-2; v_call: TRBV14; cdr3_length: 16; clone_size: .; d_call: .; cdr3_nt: TGTGCCAGCAGCCAAATGGGGATAAGGGGCACCTATGGCTACACCTTC; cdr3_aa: CASSQMGIRGTYGYTF
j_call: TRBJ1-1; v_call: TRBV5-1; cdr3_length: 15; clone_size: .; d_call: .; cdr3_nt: TGCGCCAGCAGCCTGGGCCCGGGAACGGGCACTGAAGCTTTCTTT; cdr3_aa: CASSLGPGTGTEAFF
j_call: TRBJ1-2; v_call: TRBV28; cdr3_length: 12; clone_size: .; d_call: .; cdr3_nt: TGTGCCAGCAGTTCCGGGCAGGGAGGCTACACCTTC; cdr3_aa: CASSSGQGGYTF
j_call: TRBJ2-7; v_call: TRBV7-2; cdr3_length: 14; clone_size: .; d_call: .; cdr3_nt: TGTGCCAGCAGCCGCCCGGGGACACGCTACGAGCAGTACTTC; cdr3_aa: CASSRPGTRYEQYF
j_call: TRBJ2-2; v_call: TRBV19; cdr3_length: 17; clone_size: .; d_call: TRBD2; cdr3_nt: TGTGCCAGTAGTAGCGGGTCCGGGACTAGCGGCCCCGGGGAGCTGTTTTTT; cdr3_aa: CASSSGSGTSGPGELFF
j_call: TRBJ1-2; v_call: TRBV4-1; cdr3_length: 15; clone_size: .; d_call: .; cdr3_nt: .; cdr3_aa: CASSQDTPRGGYTFF
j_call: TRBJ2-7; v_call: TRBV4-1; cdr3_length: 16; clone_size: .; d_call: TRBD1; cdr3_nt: TGCGCCAGCAGCCAAGAGGGCAGGACAGGGAACCACGAGCAGTACTTC; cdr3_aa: CASSQEGRTGNHEQYF
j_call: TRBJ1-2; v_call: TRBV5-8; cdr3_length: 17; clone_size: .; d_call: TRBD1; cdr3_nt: TGTGCCAGCAGCGCGCGAGGACAGGCGCCCCGGGTCTATGGCTACACCTTC; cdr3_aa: CASSARGQAPRVYGYTF
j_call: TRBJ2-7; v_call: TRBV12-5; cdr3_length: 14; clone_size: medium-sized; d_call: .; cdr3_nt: TGTGCTAGTGGGACTGATTCTCTCTCGGGCGAGCAGTACTTC; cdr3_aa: CASGTDSLSGEQYF
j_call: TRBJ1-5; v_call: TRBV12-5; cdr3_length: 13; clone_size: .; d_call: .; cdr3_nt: TGTGCTAGTGGTTTGGAGACTCGTCAGCCCCAGCATTTT; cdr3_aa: CASGLETRQPQHF
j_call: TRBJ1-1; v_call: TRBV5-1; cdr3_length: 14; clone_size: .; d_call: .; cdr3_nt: TGCGCCAGCAGCCCAACGGGGGAGTTTAATGAAGCTTTCTTT; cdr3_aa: CASSPTGEFNEAFF
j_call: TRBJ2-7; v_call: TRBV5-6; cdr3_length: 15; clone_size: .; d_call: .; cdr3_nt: TGTGCCAGCAGCTTGGAGTGGGGGGGCTACTACGAGCAGTACTTC; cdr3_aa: CASSLEWGGYYEQYF
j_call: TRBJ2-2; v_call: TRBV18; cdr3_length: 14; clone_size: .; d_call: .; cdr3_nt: TGTGCCAGCTCACCAGGCTCATACACCGGGGAGCTGTTTTTT; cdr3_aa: CASSPGSYTGELFF